The 24 T cell receptor beta chains listed next were all sequenced from one sample in a study of cytomegalovirus exposure and HLA in healthy donors. Primers for the PCR totalled 60 Vbeta and 13 Jbeta. Clones were read by immunoSEQ multiplex PCR, and TCRdb kept only the in-frame ones, dropping some. The sample lists roughly 200,000 clones; roughly 70% were seen once. Sequencing was done on a sample of PBMCs. The receptors here all came from a woman aged 25 to 39 in good health and CMV-seronegative.

This clone was observed once. The V and J genes are TRBV5-1 and TRBJ2-7; 9 positions agree with TRBD2. V lost 5 bases and J lost 6; bases outside the gene matches: 9. The length of the CDR3 is 14 residues. CDR1 and CDR2 from the germline V gene are SGHRS and YFSETQ. The CDR3 DNA is TGCGCCAGCAGGGGGGGACCTAGCGGGACCGAGCAGTACTTC. Translated: CASRGGPSGTEQYF.

The chain recombines TRBV27 with TRBJ1-2, with unresolved D. V gave up 7 bases and J gave up 4 bases, with 22 bases separating them. CDR3 length: 16 amino acids. Germline V lookup: CDR1 MNHEY, CDR2 SMNVEV (reference sequence). CDR3 in amino acids: CASTSLVALGSYGYTF. The CDR3 DNA is TGTGCCAGCACATCCCTAGTAGCACTGGGGAGCTATGGCTACACCTTC.

The V gene is TRBV2, the J gene TRBJ2-5; 13 bases align to TRBD2. The CDR3 spans 19 residues. J gave up 3 bases and V 8 bases, and 18 bases lay outside the gene matches. Germline V lookup: CDR1 SNHLY, CDR2 FYNNEI. In DNA form, the CDR3 reads TGTGCCAGCCGACCCGGACTAGCGGGGGTGCCTTTACCCAAAGAGACCCAGTACTTC. This encodes CASRPGLAGVPLPKETQYF. Full variable domain (outside the CDR3, taken from reference TRBV2 and TRBJ2-5): EPEVTQTPSHQVTQMGQEVILRCVPISNHLYFYWYRQILGQKVEFLVSFYNNEISEKSEIFDDQFSVERPDGSNFTLKIRSTKLEDSAMYFCASRPGLAGVPLPKETQYFGPGTRLLVL.

The CDR3 sequence: CASSFSPNTDTQYF. CDR3 nucleotide sequence: TGTGCCAGCAGCTTTTCACCTAACACAGATACGCAGTATTTT. This chain links TRBV7-2 with TRBJ2-3, with D unresolved. CDR1 is SGHTA and CDR2 is FQGNSA in the germline V gene. This CDR3 has 14 amino acids. V shed 3 bases and J shed 2 bases, with 9 bases lying between them.

The rearrangement links TRBV10-3 to TRBJ2-5; tentative D call: TRBD2 (5 bases). The CDR3 extends over 13 amino acids. Germline CDR1 ENHRY, CDR2 SYGVKD. Trimming left V 8 bases short and J 4 bases short, with 14 bases between. The CDR3 DNA follows: TGTGCCATCGGACCGGGGAGTGCAGAGACCCAGTACTTC. It is translated as CAIGPGSAETQYF.

This chain joins TRBV6-5 and TRBJ2-2; tentatively, D is TRBD1 (6 bases). This CDR3 is built from 16 residues. From germline, CDR1 is MNHEY and CDR2 SVGAGI. Trimming left V 4 bases short and J 3 bases short, with 15 bases between. In nucleotides, the CDR3 is TGTGCCAGCAGTTCCTCTCCGGGACACTACACCGGGGAGCTGTTTTTT. Protein: CASSSSPGHYTGELFF.

V is TRBV7-9 and J is TRBJ2-3; a weak D match, TRBD1 (6 bases). This CDR3 contains 16 residues. V was cut by 6 bases and J by 6 bases, with 22 bases left in between. Germline V gives CDR1 SEHNR, CDR2 FQNEAQ (reference sequence). Here the CDR3 DNA reads TGTGCCAGCAGTTCCACAGGGAATCCTGCATCGGATACGCAGTATTTT. Its translation is CASSSTGNPASDTQYF.

The CDR3 DNA sequence: TGTGCCAGCCTCCTAGCGGGGGGGCCGGGAGAGACCCAGTACTTC. This sequence encodes CASLLAGGPGETQYF. The chain recombines TRBV5-8 with TRBJ2-5; 12 bases agree with TRBD2. The CDR3 covers 15 residues. CDR1 and CDR2 from the germline V gene are SGHTS and YDEGEE. V lost 7 bases, J lost 4 bases, and 8 bases stayed unmatched.

In DNA form, the CDR3 reads TGTGCCAGCTCATCCAATACAGGAACTAATGAAAAACTGTTTTTT. This encodes CASSSNTGTNEKLFF. V is TRBV18 and J is TRBJ1-4; tentatively, D is TRBD1 (5 bases). Per germline, CDR1 KGHSH and CDR2 LQKENI. The CDR3 runs 15 residues. V lost 5 bases to trimming and J lost 1 base, with 11 bases between them.

This clone was seen once. CDR3 nucleotide sequence: TGTGCCAGCAGCTCCCCTACCGGACGCCTAGGTGGGCGGGGTATGAACAATGAGCAGTTCTTC. Residues: CASSSPTGRLGGRGMNNEQFF. The chain links TRBV7-6 to TRBJ2-1, with TRBD2 as a possible D gene (6 bases). Per germline, CDR1 SGHVS and CDR2 FNYEAQ. Trimming removed 4 bases at V and 5 bases at J, with 33 bases between. The CDR3 totals 21 residues.

This clone was found a few times. This rearrangement joins TRBV15 to TRBJ1-5, with 7 bases lining up with TRBD1. The CDR3 consists of 15 residues. Trimming took 3 bases from V and 3 from J; bases not matched to a gene: 5. The germline gives CDR1 LNHNV, CDR2 YYDKDF (reference sequence). The CDR3: CATSSLGQHNQPQHF. As DNA, the CDR3 is TGTGCCACCAGCAGCCTGGGACAGCACAATCAGCCCCAGCATTTT.

The chain has TRBV13 and TRBJ2-3, with a weak D call TRBD1 (6 bases). The CDR3 sequence is 16 residues long. Trimming removed 0 bases from V and 2 bases from J, with 12 bases in between. CDR1 and CDR2 from the germline V gene are PRHDT and FYEKMQ (reference sequence). CDR3 sequence: CASSLGRNRATDTQYF. The CDR3 nucleotides are TGTGCCAGCAGCTTAGGCCGAAACAGGGCCACAGATACGCAGTATTTT.

The V call is TRBV10-3, the J call TRBJ1-1; 7 bases are a match to TRBD1. The CDR3 has 15 amino acids. Trimming at V came to 3 bases and at J to 1 base, leaving 5 bases not matched to a gene. CDR1 and CDR2 from the germline V gene are ENHRY and SYGVKD. CDR3 DNA: TGTGCCATCAGTGACCGGGGACAGCCGAACACTGAAGCTTTCTTT. Encoded protein: CAISDRGQPNTEAFF.

This clone was seen only a few times. J is TRBJ2-1 and V is TRBV7-3, with TRBD2 matching 8 bases. Germline V gives CDR1 SGHTA, CDR2 FQGTGA. The CDR3 has 15 amino acids. Trimming took 1 base from V and 6 from J; bases not matched to a gene: 5. CDR3 region: CASSLMSGGLNEQFF. The CDR3 DNA follows: TGTGCCAGCAGCTTAATGTCGGGAGGGCTCAATGAGCAGTTCTTC.

Only one count was recorded for this clone. The V and J genes are TRBV5-1 and TRBJ1-6; D call uncertain. V dropped 2 bases and J dropped 5 bases, with 14 bases sitting between them. From germline, CDR1 is SGHRS and CDR2 YFSETQ. CDR3 length equals 16 residues. DNA of the CDR3: TGCGCCAGCAGCTTATGGCAGTTTGGGCATAATTCACCCCTCCACTTT. It specifies CASSLWQFGHNSPLHF.

The chain is built from TRBV7-2 and TRBJ1-2, with D uncertain. Deletions cut 0 bases from V and 5 bases from J, with 4 bases between. The CDR3 totals 12 residues. From germline, CDR1 is SGHTA and CDR2 FQGNSA. The CDR3 reads CASSLAQYGYTF. CDR3 coding DNA: TGTGCCAGCAGCTTAGCGCAGTATGGCTACACCTTC.

This clone was observed a few times. The CDR3 here is CASSDGQGSTYEQYF. CDR3 DNA sequence: TGTGCCAGCAGTGATGGACAGGGGTCAACCTACGAGCAGTACTTC. The chain carries TRBV2 and TRBJ2-5, with TRBD1 matching 9 bases. The J call may not be correct, given that the DNA end is closer to TRBJ2-7. The germline CDR1 and CDR2 sequences are SNHLY and FYNNEI. This CDR3 spans 15 amino acids.

The genes are TRBV5-1 and TRBJ2-5; 10 bases map to TRBD2. This CDR3 is 17 amino acids long. Germline V gene lookup returns CDR1 SGHRS and CDR2 YFSETQ. The trim removed 4 bases at V and 2 bases at J, leaving 11 bases unmatched. CDR3 sequence reads: CASSREGGLAKQETQYF. Here the CDR3 DNA reads TGCGCCAGCAGCCGGGAGGGGGGACTAGCGAAACAAGAGACCCAGTACTTC.

V gene TRBV11-2 combines with J gene TRBJ2-1, with TRBD1 matching over 9 bases. The germline CDR1 and CDR2 sequences are SGHAT and FQNNGV. Trimming took 4 bases from V and 7 from J; bases not matched to a gene: 8. This CDR3 spans 15 amino acids. This CDR3 reads CASSSGTGPSNEQFF. For the CDR3, the DNA is TGTGCCAGCAGCTCCGGGACAGGGCCTTCGAATGAGCAGTTCTTC.

This chain uses TRBV7-3 with TRBJ2-5, with 9 nucleotides matching TRBD2. Germline CDR1 SGHTA, CDR2 FQGTGA. Losses at the gene ends were 3 bases for V and 4 bases for J; bases not matched to a gene: 3. The length of the CDR3 is 14 residues. This CDR3 reads CASSFGGRGETQYF. The CDR3 DNA is TGTGCCAGCAGCTTTGGCGGGAGGGGAGAGACCCAGTACTTC.

In DNA, the CDR3 is TGTGCCAGCAGTGTACACAGAAATGGCTACACCTTC. Translated: CASSVHRNGYTF. This chain joins TRBV6-1 and TRBJ1-2, with D unresolved. V was clipped by 4 bases and J by 6 bases, with 9 bases between them. The germline gives CDR1 MNHNS, CDR2 SASEGT. The length of the CDR3 is 12 residues.

There are a few counts of this clone. CDR3 DNA sequence: TGCGCCAGCAGCCCAACTAGCGGGGGGGCCTACGAGCAGTACTTC. Protein product: CASSPTSGGAYEQYF. The chain is built from TRBV5-1 and TRBJ2-5; 13 nucleotides align to TRBD2. Gene TRBJ2-7 matches the end of the DNA better, so the J call may be wrong. Germline V gives CDR1 SGHRS, CDR2 YFSETQ. This CDR3 is built from 15 residues.

The J gene is TRBJ2-1, the V gene TRBV4-1; TRBD1 aligns across 7 bases. CDR1 is MGHRA and CDR2 is YSYEKL in the germline V gene. J lost 8 bases, V lost 2 bases, and 0 bases had no gene match. The CDR3 is made up of 12 amino acids. CDR3 loop: CASSQTGDEQFF. The CDR3 nucleotides read TGCGCCAGCAGCCAAACAGGGGATGAGCAGTTCTTC.

This clone occurred a few times. The chain couples TRBV18 to TRBJ1-1; the D is unclear. Germline-derived CDR1 and CDR2 are KGHSH and LQKENI. This CDR3 comprises 14 residues. V lost 3 bases and J 3 bases, leaving 11 bases between the germline ends. The CDR3 here is CASSPQTGYTEAFF. The DNA for the CDR3 is TGTGCCAGCTCACCGCAGACGGGGTACACTGAAGCTTTCTTT.